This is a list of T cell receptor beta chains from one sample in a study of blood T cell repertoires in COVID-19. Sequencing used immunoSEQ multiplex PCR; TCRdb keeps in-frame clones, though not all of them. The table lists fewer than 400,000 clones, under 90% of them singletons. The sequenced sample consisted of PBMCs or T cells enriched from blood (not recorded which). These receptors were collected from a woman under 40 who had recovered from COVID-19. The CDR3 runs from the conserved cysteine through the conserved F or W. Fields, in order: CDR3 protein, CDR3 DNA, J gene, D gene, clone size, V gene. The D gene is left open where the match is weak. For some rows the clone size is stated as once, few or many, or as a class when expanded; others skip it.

cdr3_aa: CASSLSQRRKFNEQFF
cdr3_nt: TGTGCCAGCAGCTTATCCCAGCGGCGAAAGTTCAATGAGCAGTTCTTC
j_call: TRBJ2-1
d_call: .
clone_size: once
v_call: TRBV7-8

cdr3_aa: CASRLVGQETQYF
cdr3_nt: TGTGCCAGCAGGTTGGTCGGTCAAGAGACCCAGTACTTC
j_call: TRBJ2-5
d_call: .
clone_size: .
v_call: TRBV12-3/TRBV12-4

cdr3_aa: CAWETRNTQYF
cdr3_nt: TGTGCCTGGGAGACTAGGAATACGCAGTATTTT
j_call: TRBJ2-3
d_call: .
clone_size: .
v_call: TRBV30

cdr3_aa: CASSDIAGGHTGELFF
cdr3_nt: TGTGCCAGCAGTGATATAGCGGGAGGGCACACCGGGGAGCTGTTTTTT
j_call: TRBJ2-2
d_call: TRBD2
clone_size: .
v_call: TRBV6-1

cdr3_aa: CASSSFKTLTGAGNTIYF
cdr3_nt: TGTGCCAGCAGCTCTTTCAAAACGTTGACAGGGGCTGGAAACACCATATATTTT
j_call: TRBJ1-3
d_call: TRBD1
clone_size: .
v_call: TRBV7-9

cdr3_aa: CASRSGAGTSSTDTQYF
cdr3_nt: TGTGCCAGCAGATCAGGGGCTGGGACCTCTAGCACAGATACGCAGTATTTT
j_call: TRBJ2-3
d_call: .
clone_size: .
v_call: TRBV6-4

cdr3_aa: CASSLEGGRADTQYF
cdr3_nt: TGTGCCAGCAGCTTGGAAGGTGGGAGGGCCGATACGCAGTATTTT
j_call: TRBJ2-3
d_call: TRBD2
clone_size: once
v_call: TRBV5-8

cdr3_aa: CASRHETEIMNTEAFF
cdr3_nt: TGTGCCAGCAGACACGAGACAGAGATTATGAACACTGAAGCTTTCTTT
j_call: TRBJ1-1
d_call: .
clone_size: .
v_call: TRBV5-4

cdr3_aa: CASSLGEGVGAFF
cdr3_nt: TGTGCCAGCAGCTTAGGAGAGGGGGTGGGAGCTTTCTTT
j_call: TRBJ1-1
d_call: .
clone_size: .
v_call: TRBV11-2

cdr3_aa: CASSLSAGPYGYTF
cdr3_nt: TGTGCCAGCAGTTTATCGGCAGGGCCCTATGGCTACACCTTC
j_call: TRBJ1-2
d_call: .
clone_size: once
v_call: TRBV27

cdr3_aa: CASRPHSGTSGYQETQYF
cdr3_nt: TGTGCCAGCAGGCCCCACTCCGGGACTAGCGGGTACCAAGAGACCCAGTACTTC
j_call: TRBJ2-5
d_call: TRBD2
clone_size: .
v_call: TRBV28

cdr3_aa: CASLGGEKPPLAF
cdr3_nt: TGTGCCAGCTTAGGCGGCGAGAAGCCGCCTCTGGCCTTC
j_call: TRBJ1-2
d_call: .
clone_size: .
v_call: TRBV9

cdr3_aa: CASNIRDRQSYGYTF
cdr3_nt: TGTGCCAGCAACATACGGGACAGGCAATCCTATGGCTACACCTTC
j_call: TRBJ1-2
d_call: TRBD1
clone_size: .
v_call: TRBV2

cdr3_aa: CASSLEPLAGTDEQFF
cdr3_nt: TGTGCCAGCAGCTTAGAACCCCTAGCGGGTACGGATGAGCAGTTCTTC
j_call: TRBJ2-1
d_call: TRBD2
clone_size: .
v_call: TRBV7-2

cdr3_aa: CASRGQGRSQPQHF
cdr3_nt: TGTGCCAGCAGAGGTCAGGGAAGGAGTCAGCCCCAGCATTTT
j_call: TRBJ1-5
d_call: .
clone_size: .
v_call: TRBV6-5

cdr3_aa: CASSIWTAEAKNIQYF
cdr3_nt: TGTGCCAGTAGTATATGGACAGCAGAGGCCAAAAACATTCAGTACTTC
j_call: TRBJ2-4
d_call: .
clone_size: few
v_call: TRBV19

cdr3_aa: CASSSPEGRNYEQYF
cdr3_nt: TGTGCCAGCAGCTCCCCGGAGGGCCGGAACTACGAGCAGTACTTC
j_call: TRBJ2-7
d_call: .
clone_size: .
v_call: TRBV11-2

cdr3_aa: CASSLTIGSTYEQYF
cdr3_nt: TGTGCCAGCAGCTTGACTATTGGTTCCACCTACGAGCAGTACTTC
j_call: TRBJ2-7
d_call: .
clone_size: .
v_call: TRBV3-1/TRBV3-2

cdr3_aa: CASSAGDRAGELFF
cdr3_nt: TGTGCCAGCAGCGCGGGGGACAGGGCCGGGGAGCTGTTTTTT
j_call: TRBJ2-2
d_call: TRBD1
clone_size: once
v_call: TRBV5-4

cdr3_aa: CASSSLSLNTEAFF
cdr3_nt: TGCGCCAGCAGTTCTCTTTCTTTGAACACTGAAGCTTTCTTT
j_call: TRBJ1-1
d_call: .
clone_size: .
v_call: TRBV5-1

cdr3_aa: CASSQDSYNEQFF
cdr3_nt: TGTGCCAGCTCGCAGGACAGTTACAATGAGCAGTTCTTC
j_call: TRBJ2-1
d_call: .
clone_size: .
v_call: TRBV18

cdr3_aa: CASSPFGEVSYNEQFF
cdr3_nt: TGTGCCAGCAGCCCTTTTGGGGAGGTCTCCTACAATGAGCAGTTCTTC
j_call: TRBJ2-1
d_call: .
clone_size: .
v_call: TRBV6-2/TRBV6-3

cdr3_aa: CASSPLGLERGLAPLHF
cdr3_nt: TGTGCCAGCTCACCACTAGGCCTGGAGAGGGGGTTGGCACCCCTCCACTTT
j_call: TRBJ1-6
d_call: .
clone_size: .
v_call: TRBV18

cdr3_aa: CASSSTGLVSGANVLTF
cdr3_nt: TGTGCCAGCAGCTCGACAGGGTTAGTGAGTGGGGCCAACGTCCTGACTTTC
j_call: TRBJ2-6
d_call: TRBD1
clone_size: once
v_call: TRBV14

cdr3_aa: CASSPLFTQGAFGTDTQYF
cdr3_nt: TGTGCCAGCTCACCGTTGTTTACGCAGGGGGCCTTTGGGACAGATACGCAGTATTTT
j_call: TRBJ2-3
d_call: TRBD1
clone_size: .
v_call: TRBV18

cdr3_aa: CASDLDRNTEAFF
cdr3_nt: TGTGCTAGTGACCTGGACAGGAACACTGAAGCTTTCTTT
j_call: TRBJ1-1
d_call: .
clone_size: .
v_call: TRBV12-5

cdr3_aa: CASSPSMSTEAFF
cdr3_nt: TGTGCCAGCAGTCCGAGTATGAGCACTGAAGCTTTCTTT
j_call: TRBJ1-1
d_call: .
clone_size: once
v_call: TRBV12-3/TRBV12-4

cdr3_aa: CASRTELYSNQPQHF
cdr3_nt: TGTGCCAGCAGGACAGAACTCTATAGCAATCAGCCCCAGCATTTT
j_call: TRBJ1-5
d_call: .
clone_size: .
v_call: TRBV28

cdr3_aa: CASRLVSGGDLFF
cdr3_nt: TGTGCCAGCAGACTTGTTAGCGGGGGGGATTTGTTCTTC
j_call: TRBJ2-1
d_call: TRBD2
clone_size: .
v_call: TRBV12-3/TRBV12-4

cdr3_aa: CASERTVNTEAFF
cdr3_nt: TGTGCCAGCGAGAGGACAGTAAACACTGAAGCTTTCTTT
j_call: TRBJ1-1
d_call: .
clone_size: .
v_call: TRBV2

cdr3_aa: CASKGLGSYNEQFF
cdr3_nt: TGCGCCAGCAAAGGACTAGGGAGCTACAATGAGCAGTTCTTC
j_call: TRBJ2-1
d_call: TRBD2
clone_size: .
v_call: TRBV5-1

cdr3_aa: CASSHNNSPLHF
cdr3_nt: TGTGCCAGCAGCCACAATAATTCACCCCTCCACTTT
j_call: TRBJ1-6
d_call: .
clone_size: .
v_call: TRBV7-2

cdr3_aa: CASSEASSYNEQFF
cdr3_nt: TGCGCCAGCAGTGAGGCTAGCTCCTACAATGAGCAGTTCTTC
j_call: TRBJ2-1
d_call: .
clone_size: large
v_call: TRBV10-2

cdr3_aa: CASSESGGNNSPLHF
cdr3_nt: TGTGCCAGCAGTGAATCAGGGGGGAATAATTCACCCCTCCACTTT
j_call: TRBJ1-6
d_call: TRBD1
clone_size: few
v_call: TRBV25-1

cdr3_aa: CASSGRNYGYTF
cdr3_nt: TGTGCCAGCAGCGGCAGGAACTATGGCTACACCTTC
j_call: TRBJ1-2
d_call: .
clone_size: .
v_call: TRBV28

cdr3_aa: CASSRTVNTEAFF
cdr3_nt: TGTGCCAGCAGCCGCACAGTGAACACTGAAGCTTTCTTT
j_call: TRBJ1-1
d_call: .
clone_size: .
v_call: TRBV7-7

cdr3_aa: CASSLVEGGPSPYTEAFF
cdr3_nt: TGCGCCAGCAGCTTGGTTGAGGGTGGGCCTTCTCCTTACACTGAAGCTTTCTTT
j_call: TRBJ1-1
d_call: .
clone_size: .
v_call: TRBV5-1

cdr3_aa: CATTTREGDYGYTF
cdr3_nt: TGTGCCACCACAACCCGGGAGGGAGACTATGGCTACACCTTC
j_call: TRBJ1-2
d_call: .
clone_size: .
v_call: TRBV19

cdr3_aa: CASSRGSGGAGNEQFF
cdr3_nt: TGCGCCAGCAGCCGAGGTAGCGGGGGGGCCGGTAATGAGCAGTTCTTC
j_call: TRBJ2-1
d_call: TRBD2
clone_size: once
v_call: TRBV5-1

cdr3_aa: CAWSRDSLYGYTF
cdr3_nt: TGTGCCTGGAGTAGGGACAGCCTCTATGGCTACACCTTC
j_call: TRBJ1-2
d_call: TRBD1
clone_size: .
v_call: TRBV30

cdr3_aa: CASTPRTDTQYF
cdr3_nt: TGTGCCAGCACCCCGAGGACAGATACGCAGTATTTT
j_call: TRBJ2-3
d_call: .
clone_size: .
v_call: TRBV28

cdr3_aa: CASSYRDNNQPQHF
cdr3_nt: TGTGCCAGCAGCTACCGGGACAACAATCAGCCCCAGCATTTT
j_call: TRBJ1-5
d_call: .
clone_size: few
v_call: TRBV5-6

cdr3_aa: CASSFGLDYPGELFF
cdr3_nt: TGTGCCAGCAGCTTTGGGCTAGACTACCCCGGGGAGCTGTTTTTT
j_call: TRBJ2-2
d_call: .
clone_size: .
v_call: TRBV7-2

cdr3_aa: CASSVSGELFF
cdr3_nt: TGTGCCAGCAGTGTCTCCGGGGAGCTGTTTTTT
j_call: TRBJ2-2
d_call: .
clone_size: .
v_call: TRBV2

cdr3_aa: CASGGGHLTKQYF
cdr3_nt: TGTGCCAGCGGGGGGGGGCACCTTACGAAGCAGTACTTC
j_call: TRBJ2-7
d_call: .
clone_size: .
v_call: TRBV12-3/TRBV12-4

cdr3_aa: CAWSGRGVGDEQYF
cdr3_nt: TGTGCCTGGAGTGGGAGGGGTGTAGGAGACGAGCAGTACTTC
j_call: TRBJ2-7
d_call: .
clone_size: .
v_call: TRBV30

cdr3_aa: CASSQGRGSGYTF
cdr3_nt: TGTGCCAGCAGCCAGGGGAGGGGTAGTGGCTACACCTTC
j_call: TRBJ1-2
d_call: .
clone_size: .
v_call: TRBV4-2